This TCR beta chain originates from a study of T cells after yellow fever vaccination. V dropped 6 bases and J dropped 4 bases, with 13 bases sitting between them. CDR3 length: 15 amino acids. TCRdb re-called the 5' RACE reads with MiXCR, one entry per CDR3 protein. The sample holds 68,000 or so distinct CDR3 sequences, about 6.5% seen once. This clonotype was counted at least ten times. The chain recombines TRBV12-3 or TRBV12-4 with TRBJ2-6; no definite D call. The TCR comes from a young man who received the YFV17D yellow fever vaccine. The sample here was CD8+ T cells sorted from PBMCs, taken about 41 days after the first yellow fever vaccination. CDR3 coding DNA: TGTGCCAGCAGCCCCCCAGCGTTCGGGGCCAACGTCCTGACTTTC. Protein product: CASSPPAFGANVLTF.